This TCR beta chain comes out of a study of blood T cell repertoires in COVID-19. Germline-derived CDR1 and CDR2 are GTSNPN and SVGIG (reference sequence). V was trimmed by 6 bases and J by 7 bases, leaving 21 bases between them. The CDR3 covers 14 residues. The data were produced by immunoSEQ multiplex PCR, yet TCRdb's version contains in-frame clones alone and is incomplete. The sample contains some 190,000 clones, 81% of which appear only once. The source of this sequence is a middle-aged woman with COVID-19, enrolled during active disease. The chain uses TRBV30 and TRBJ2-5; weak D call: TRBD2 (6 bases). The specimen was peripheral blood. CDR3 protein: CACSGTTLGGTQYF. CDR3 DNA: TGTGCCTGCTCCGGGACGACGTTGGGGGGGACCCAGTACTTC.